These T cell receptor beta chains were read from a single sample in a study of T cells in Graves' hyperthyroidism and ophthalmopathy. TCRdb redid the calling of the multiplex PCR reads with MiXCR, one entry per CDR3 protein. The profile shows 350,000 to 400,000 distinct CDR3 sequences, approximately 18% of them singletons. Sequenced sample: blood. The source is a man aged 18 to 35 with Graves' ophthalmopathy. Both conserved end residues are trimmed from each CDR3.

v_call cdr3_aa
TRBV28 ASSPPRTGHTGELF
TRBV11-2 ASSGLQGRDTQY
TRBV7-2 ASSLAPGNTEAF
TRBV7-9 ASSSGDRPLNTEAF
TRBV5-1 ASSLESYRGRNSPLH
TRBV4-1 ASSQVLGYEQY
TRBV27 ASSGGHEAF
TRBV29-1 SGRDSYEQY
TRBV7-9 ASSSTGKDTGELF
TRBV4-1 ASSQVGLGRTGYT
TRBV28 ASSKPGLQKAKNIQY
TRBV5-1 ASSATGVLDTEAF
TRBV20-1 SARRTTSTDTQY
TRBV6-1 ASMGARTGELF
TRBV20-1 SARMSDYGYT
TRBV7-9 ASSLAPQYYGYT
TRBV6-2/TRBV6-3 ASNLPGMDEQF
TRBV10-3 AIGGVKGASYNEQF
TRBV5-1 ASSLHSPSYEQY
TRBV7-6 ASSGAASGGALPGELF
TRBV24-1 ATSDYNYEQY
TRBV12-3/TRBV12-4 ASSSVGDDSAPLH
TRBV7-3 ASSLSDGEKLF
TRBV6-2/TRBV6-3 ASSYDPGGGEAF
TRBV18 ASSPSYGTYEQY
TRBV9 ASSVGADSSGNTIY
TRBV6-1 ASSEKEAANTEAF
TRBV12-3/TRBV12-4 ASSFDGEGYQPQH
TRBV27 ASSPGGNIQY
TRBV9 ASSVGQGVYGYT
TRBV11-1 ASSFDSHGLNSPLH
TRBV4-1 ASSQDGGDRDSPLH
TRBV4-1 ASSQFSVRGAYEQY
TRBV27 ASSPQAGSYT
TRBV20-1 SAERGTTDTQY
TRBV20-1 SAIDSGGKAQY
TRBV6-5 ASSYHRARSPLH
TRBV11-1 ASSLLWGSTEAF
TRBV9 ASSSYSVSTTNEKLF
TRBV20-1 SARDLGTWTYEQY
TRBV11-2 ASSSIDVSSGNTIY
TRBV14 ASSQDQGRRPMNTEAF
TRBV18 ASSPVPGQGTDNEQF